Below are 25 T cell receptor beta chains sequenced from a single sample in a study of blood T cell repertoires in COVID-19. Here immunoSEQ multiplex PCR was the method, and the copy in TCRdb shows in-frame clones only, minus some. The table lists about 37,000 clones, around 87% of them singletons. Specimen: peripheral blood. Receptors were obtained from an older man with acute or convalescent COVID-19.

The rearrangement links TRBV7-7 to TRBJ2-3, with TRBD2 identical over 9 bases. The J segment lost 3 bases and the V segment lost 5 bases, leaving 6 bases of the junction unmatched. This CDR3 comprises 15 residues. Germline lookup yields CDR1 SSHAT and CDR2 FNYEAQ (reference sequence). CDR3 region: CASSTGLAQTDTQYF. CDR3 bases: TGTGCCAGCAGCACCGGACTAGCGCAGACAGATACGCAGTATTTT.

CDR3 loop: CAWTQDSYNQPQHF. The CDR3 DNA follows: TGTGCCTGGACCCAGGACAGTTACAATCAGCCCCAGCATTTT. The chain couples TRBV30 to TRBJ1-5, with a tentative D call TRBD1 (6 bases). Germline V gene sequence: CDR1 GTSNPN, CDR2 SVGIG (reference sequence). V dropped 4 bases and J dropped 3 bases, with 13 bases sitting between them. CDR3 size: 14 residues.

This clone appeared a single time. The chain employs TRBV29-1 and TRBJ1-2; tentatively, D is TRBD1 (5 bases). Trimming pared 7 bases from V and 8 bases from J, leaving 17 bases between. From germline, CDR1 is SQVTM and CDR2 ANQGSEA. CDR3 size: 12 residues. In DNA, the CDR3 is TGCAGCGACGCCCAAGGGGCGCTAGGCTACACCTTC. Translation: CSDAQGALGYTF.

This chain connects TRBV5-1 to TRBJ2-1; D is possibly TRBD1 (6 bases). The CDR3 contains 15 residues. The germline CDR1 and CDR2 sequences are SGHRS and YFSETQ. Between the trimmed V and J ends, which lost 5 bases and 0 bases, there was a span of 12 bases. CDR3 DNA: TGCGCCAGCAGTCCAGGGGTTATCTCCTACAATGAGCAGTTCTTC. This gives the protein CASSPGVISYNEQFF.

This clone was counted many times. The gene calls are TRBV3-1 (or the pseudogene TRBV3-2) and TRBJ2-7, with a possible D match to TRBD1 (5 bases). Trimming removed 3 bases from V and 4 bases from J, with 13 bases in between. Germline V CDR1 and CDR2: LGHDT, YNNKEL (reference sequence). This CDR3 region has 14 residues. CDR3 coding DNA: TGTGCCAGCAGCCAGCAAAGGGGCTGGTACGAGCAGTACTTC. Its protein product is CASSQQRGWYEQYF.

The chain joins TRBV30 to TRBJ2-7; D might be TRBD1 (6 bases). Looked up from germline, CDR1 is GTSNPN and CDR2 is SVGIG (reference sequence). The germline V and J ends were trimmed by 3 bases and 7 bases, with 16 bases remaining between them. The CDR3 sequence is 13 residues long. The CDR3, as DNA: TGTGCCTGGAGGCACAGGGCCGGATGGGAGCAGTACTTC. Amino acids: CAWRHRAGWEQYF.

The J gene is TRBJ1-2, the V gene TRBV4-1; TRBD1 agrees at 8 bases. Unmatched junction bases numbered 7, after V lost 3 bases and J lost 4 bases. Germline V lookup: CDR1 MGHRA, CDR2 YSYEKL. The CDR3 has 15 residues. This chain's CDR3 is CASSQGDRSGYGYTF. Here the CDR3 DNA reads TGCGCCAGCAGCCAGGGGGACAGGTCAGGCTATGGCTACACCTTC.

The chain uses TRBV5-1 and TRBJ1-1, with D possibly TRBD1 on 6 matching bases. The V gene lost 4 bases and the J gene lost 12 bases, with 22 bases spanning the gap. CDR1 is SGHRS, CDR2 YFSETQ, per germline. The CDR3 has 14 residues. The CDR3 region has the DNA TGCGCCAGCAGCGAGACCCCGGGACACCTTTTAACTTTCTTT. Translating gives CASSETPGHLLTFF.

The gene calls are TRBV10-3 and TRBJ2-7, with D maybe TRBD1 (7 bases). The CDR3 has 16 amino acids. V was shortened by 3 bases and J by 0 bases, with 15 bases between the two germline ends. Germline CDR1 and CDR2: ENHRY and SYGVKD. In nucleotides, the CDR3 is TGTGCCATCAGTGATACTTCAGGGGGGAGCTCCTACGAGCAGTACTTC. Its translation is CAISDTSGGSSYEQYF.

The V gene is TRBV27, the J gene TRBJ1-6; D perhaps matches TRBD1 (6 bases). Germline CDR1 is MNHEY and CDR2 is SMNVEV (reference sequence). V was trimmed by 3 bases and J by 3 bases, leaving 15 bases between them. The CDR3 is made up of 17 amino acids. The CDR3 here is CASSFASGRGYNSPLHF. The CDR3 DNA reads TGTGCCAGCAGTTTTGCGAGCGGCAGGGGCTATAATTCACCCCTCCACTTT.

V is TRBV7-8 and J is TRBJ1-4; the match to TRBD1 covers 8 bases. This CDR3 spans 14 amino acids. CDR1 is SGHVS and CDR2 is FQNEAQ in the germline V gene. Losses at the gene ends were 4 bases for V and 8 bases for J; bases not matched to a gene: 6. CDR3 sequence (DNA): TGTGCCAGCAGCTCTCAGGGGGCACAAGAAAAACTGTTTTTT. Protein sequence: CASSSQGAQEKLFF.

This sequence joins TRBV7-2 and TRBJ1-3, with D hard to call. Trimming removed 1 base from V and 7 bases from J, with 11 bases in between. Germline CDR1 reads SGHTA; CDR2 reads FQGNSA. This CDR3 comprises 14 residues. The CDR3 reads CASSLDSGRNTIYF. The CDR3 DNA is TGTGCCAGCAGCTTAGACTCCGGCAGGAACACCATATATTTT.

The chain couples TRBV6-5 to TRBJ2-5, with D possibly matching TRBD1 (6 bases). Trimming took off 11 bases at V and 5 bases at J, with 21 bases between the two ends. The germline CDR1 and CDR2 sequences are MNHEY and SVGAGI. This CDR3 spans 14 amino acids. CDR3 in DNA: TGTGCCGGTCGGGTGTCTGGGGGCGGGGAGACCCAGTACTTC. It is translated as CAGRVSGGGETQYF.

J is TRBJ1-2 and V is TRBV9; 9 bases line up with TRBD1. The V gene's germline CDR1 is SGDLS and CDR2 YYNGEE. Losses at the gene ends were 3 bases for V and 1 base for J; bases not matched to a gene: 10. CDR3 length: 17 amino acids. CDR3 sequence reads: CASSEGGQGGNNYGYTF. The CDR3 nucleotides read TGTGCCAGCAGCGAGGGGGGACAGGGCGGAAATAACTATGGCTACACCTTC.

This chain connects TRBV10-3 to TRBJ2-1, with TRBD2 identical over 9 bases. There are 14 residues in the CDR3. J was trimmed by 6 bases and V by 6 bases; bases with no gene match: 6. CDR1 is ENHRY and CDR2 is SYGVKD in the germline V gene. The CDR3 nucleotides are TGTGCCATCAGGGGTTCGCGGGAGGGCAATGAGCAGTTCTTC. Amino acids: CAIRGSREGNEQFF.

This clone came up once. The chain uses TRBV6-5 and TRBJ2-6, with D hard to call. The CDR3 sequence is 13 residues long. In germline, CDR1 is MNHEY, CDR2 SVGAGI. Trimming shortened V by 8 bases and J by 0 bases, and 5 bases separated the two germline ends. The DNA for the CDR3 is TGTGCCAGCCAGGTCTCTGGGGCCAACGTCCTGACTTTC. Its protein product is CASQVSGANVLTF.

The chain uses TRBV15 and TRBJ1-1; 7 positions agree with TRBD1. The J segment lost 0 bases and the V segment lost 4 bases, leaving 11 bases of the junction unmatched. The germline gives CDR1 LNHNV, CDR2 YYDKDF (reference sequence). This CDR3 comprises 17 residues. CDR3 coding DNA: TGTGCCACCAGCAACCCTAGACAGGGAATTATGAACACTGAAGCTTTCTTT. It specifies CATSNPRQGIMNTEAFF. The variable domain in full, with the rest retrieved from reference TRBV15 and TRBJ1-1, is DAMVIQNPRYQVTQFGKPVTLSCSQTLNHNVMYWYQQKSSQAPKLLFHYYDKDFNNEADTPDNFQSRRPNTSFCFLDIRSPGLGDTAMYLCATSNPRQGIMNTEAFFGQGTRLTVV.

The chain joins TRBV28 to TRBJ1-1, with 9 bases matching TRBD1. This CDR3 has 12 amino acids. V was pared by 10 bases and J by 4 bases, with 4 bases of the junction left unmatched. Germline V gene sequence: CDR1 MDHEN, CDR2 SYDVKM. The CDR3 is CATMTGGTEAFF. The CDR3 nucleotides read TGTGCCACCATGACAGGGGGCACTGAAGCTTTCTTT. Supplemented by reference TRBV28 and TRBJ1-1, the full variable domain reads DVKVTQSSRYLVKRTGEKVFLECVQDMDHENMFWYRQDPGLGLRLIYFSYDVKMKEKGDIPEGYSVSREKKERFSLILESASTNQTSMYLCATMTGGTEAFFGQGTRLTVV.

The genes are TRBV10-1 and TRBJ2-3, with 12 bases identical to TRBD2. This CDR3 has 16 residues. From germline, CDR1 is WNHNN and CDR2 SYGVQD (reference sequence). V was pared by 0 bases and J by 6 bases, with 4 bases of the junction left unmatched. CDR3 nucleotides: TGCGCCAGCAGTGAGTCTCTAGCGGGGGGGCAGGATACGCAGTATTTT. This gives the protein CASSESLAGGQDTQYF.

V usage is TRBV5-5 and J usage is TRBJ1-1; 9 positions agree with TRBD1. J lost 11 bases, V lost 1 base, and 9 bases had no gene match. The germline V gene encodes CDR1 SGHKS and CDR2 YYEKEE (reference sequence). This CDR3 has 14 residues. CDR3 DNA sequence: TGTGCCAGCAGCTTGACAGGGGGCTCGATAAGTGCTTTCTTT. As protein: CASSLTGGSISAFF.

The rearrangement joins TRBV7-9 to TRBJ1-2; TRBD1 might be the D (6 bases). The germline V and J ends were trimmed by 3 bases and 3 bases, with 11 bases remaining between them. The CDR3 has 14 amino acids. Germline-derived CDR1 and CDR2 are SEHNR and FQNEAQ (reference sequence). The CDR3 DNA follows: TGTGCCAGCAGCTTGCGGGGGCGGCACTATGGCTACACCTTC. Translated, it gives CASSLRGRHYGYTF.

The chain has TRBV5-5 and TRBJ1-1; D perhaps matches TRBD1 (6 bases). CDR3 length: 14 amino acids. Germline assignment: CDR1 SGHKS and CDR2 YYEKEE (reference sequence). With 2 bases removed from V and 0 bases from J, the gap between germline ends came to 8 bases. The CDR3 coding sequence is TGTGCCAGCAGCTTACAGGGTATGAACACTGAAGCTTTCTTT. It yields the protein CASSLQGMNTEAFF.

The chain is built from TRBV7-2 and TRBJ2-6, with D unresolved. The germline V gene encodes CDR1 SGHTA and CDR2 FQGNSA. The V and J ends lost 0 bases and 4 bases respectively, with 10 bases between them. The CDR3 is 16 residues long. CDR3: CASSLAIVTGANVLTF. CDR3 nucleotides: TGTGCCAGCAGCTTAGCGATCGTGACAGGGGCCAACGTCCTGACTTTC.

J is TRBJ1-2 and V is TRBV11-3; D remains unclear. V lost 0 bases and J lost 4, with 6 bases in between. CDR3 length equals 13 residues. Germline CDR1 reads SGHNT; CDR2 reads YENEEA. The CDR3 nucleotides are TGTGCCAGCAGCTTAGACGGTTTCTATGGCTACACCTTC. Protein: CASSLDGFYGYTF.

This chain uses TRBV6-1 with TRBJ2-2; 9 bases are shared with TRBD2. CDR3 length equals 17 residues. Germline values: CDR1 MNHNS, CDR2 SASEGT. Trimming took 2 bases from V and 2 from J; bases not matched to a gene: 6. The CDR3 sequence is CASSERGSGGNTGELFF. The CDR3 bases are TGTGCCAGCAGTGAAAGAGGTAGCGGGGGAAACACCGGGGAGCTGTTTTTT.